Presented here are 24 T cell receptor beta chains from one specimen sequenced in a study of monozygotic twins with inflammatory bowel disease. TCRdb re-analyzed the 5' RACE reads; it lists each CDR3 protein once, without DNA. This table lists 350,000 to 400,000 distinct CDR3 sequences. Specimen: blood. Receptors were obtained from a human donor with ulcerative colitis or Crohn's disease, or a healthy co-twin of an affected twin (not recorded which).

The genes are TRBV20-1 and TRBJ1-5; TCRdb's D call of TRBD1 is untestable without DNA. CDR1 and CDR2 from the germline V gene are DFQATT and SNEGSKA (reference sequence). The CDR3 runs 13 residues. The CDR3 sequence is CSALTGGGQPQHF.

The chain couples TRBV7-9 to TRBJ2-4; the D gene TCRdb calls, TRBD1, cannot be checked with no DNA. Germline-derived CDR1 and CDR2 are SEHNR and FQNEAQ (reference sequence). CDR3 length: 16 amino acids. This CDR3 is CASSFPDKKAKNIQYF.

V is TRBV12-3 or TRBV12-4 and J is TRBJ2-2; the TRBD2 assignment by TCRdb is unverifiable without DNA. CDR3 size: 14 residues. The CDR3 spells CASSKRGWGGELFF.

This CDR3 is CAWSVLGQGLDEQFF. V gene TRBV30 combines with J gene TRBJ2-1; TCRdb's D call, TRBD1, is unchecked because there is no DNA. Germline CDR1 is GTSNPN and CDR2 is SVGIG (reference sequence). The CDR3 has 15 residues.

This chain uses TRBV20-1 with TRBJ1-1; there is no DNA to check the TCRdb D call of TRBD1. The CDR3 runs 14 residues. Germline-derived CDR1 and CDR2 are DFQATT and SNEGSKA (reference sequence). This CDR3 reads CSARGGGPNTEAFF.

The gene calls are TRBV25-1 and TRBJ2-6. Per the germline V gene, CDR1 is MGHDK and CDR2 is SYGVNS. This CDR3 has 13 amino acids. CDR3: CASSDTGANVLTF.

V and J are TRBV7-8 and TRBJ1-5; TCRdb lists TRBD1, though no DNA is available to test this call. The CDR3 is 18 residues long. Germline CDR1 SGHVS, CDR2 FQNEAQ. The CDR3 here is CASSHAPWKDRDYQPQHF.

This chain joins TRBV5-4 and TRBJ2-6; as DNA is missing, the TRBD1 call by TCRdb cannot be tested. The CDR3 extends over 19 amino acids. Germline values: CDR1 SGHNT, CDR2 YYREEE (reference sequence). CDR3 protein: CASSFRQGVLSSGANVLTF.

CDR3: CASSLRQGAGTEAFF. The chain joins TRBV14 to TRBJ1-1; TCRdb's assignment of TRBD1 cannot be checked, as there is no DNA. The CDR3 consists of 15 residues. Germline CDR1 is SGHDN and CDR2 is FVKESK.

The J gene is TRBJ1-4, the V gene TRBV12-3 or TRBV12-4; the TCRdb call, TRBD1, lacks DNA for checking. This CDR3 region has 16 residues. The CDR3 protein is CASSLKRGPANEKLFF.

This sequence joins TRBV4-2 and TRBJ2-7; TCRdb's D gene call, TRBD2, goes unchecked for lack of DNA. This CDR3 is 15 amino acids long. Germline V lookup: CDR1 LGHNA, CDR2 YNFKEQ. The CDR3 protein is CATSQERTSGYEQYF.

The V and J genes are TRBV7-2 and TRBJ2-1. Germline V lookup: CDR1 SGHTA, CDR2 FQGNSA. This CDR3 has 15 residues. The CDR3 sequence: CASSSVGKTYNEQFF.

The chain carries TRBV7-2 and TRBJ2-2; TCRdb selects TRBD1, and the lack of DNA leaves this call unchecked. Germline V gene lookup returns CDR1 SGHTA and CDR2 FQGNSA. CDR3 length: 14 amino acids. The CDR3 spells CASTIGHNTGELFF. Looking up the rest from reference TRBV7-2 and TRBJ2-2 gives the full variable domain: GAGVSQSPSNKVTEKGKDVELRCDPISGHTALYWYRQSLGQGLEFLIYFQGNSAPDKSGLPSDRFSAERTGGSVSTLTIQRTQQEDSAVYLCASTIGHNTGELFFGEGSRLTVL.

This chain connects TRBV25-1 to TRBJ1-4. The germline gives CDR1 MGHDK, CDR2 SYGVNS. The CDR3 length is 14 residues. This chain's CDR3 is CASSEVDKREKLFF. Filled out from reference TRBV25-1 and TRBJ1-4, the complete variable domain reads EADIYQTPRYLVIGTGKKITLECSQTMGHDKMYWYQQDPGMELHLIHYSYGVNSTEKGDLSSESTVSRIRTEHFPLTLESARPSHTSQYLCASSEVDKREKLFFGSGTQLSVL.

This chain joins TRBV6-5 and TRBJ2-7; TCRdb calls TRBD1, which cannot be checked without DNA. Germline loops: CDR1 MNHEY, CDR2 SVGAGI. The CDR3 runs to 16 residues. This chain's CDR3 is CASSYSIGPGAYEQYF.

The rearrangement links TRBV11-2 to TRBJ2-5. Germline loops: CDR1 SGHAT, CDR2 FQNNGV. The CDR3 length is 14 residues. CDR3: CASSFPGAPETQYF.

The CDR3 loop reads CASSQARKGTSYEQYF. The chain couples TRBV3-1 to TRBJ2-7; TCRdb reports TRBD1, a call that lacks DNA to check it against. This CDR3 contains 16 residues. Germline CDR1 LGHDT, CDR2 YNNKEL (reference sequence).

CDR3 residues: CASNTPGGQESRNYGYTF. V gene TRBV11-1 combines with J gene TRBJ1-2; checking the TCRdb D call of TRBD1 is not possible without DNA. Germline CDR1 SGHAT, CDR2 FQDESV (reference sequence). The CDR3 is 18 amino acids.

The CDR3 loop reads CASSLGPTGWDIQYF. The gene calls are TRBV7-8 and TRBJ2-4; as DNA is missing, the TRBD1 call by TCRdb cannot be tested. The CDR3 has 15 residues. Germline V gene data show CDR1 as SGHVS and CDR2 as FQNEAQ.

CDR3 loop: CASSRDRTNEQFF. The chain is built from TRBV18 and TRBJ2-1; checking the TCRdb D call of TRBD1 is not possible without DNA. This CDR3 region has 13 residues. Germline assignment: CDR1 KGHSH and CDR2 LQKENI.

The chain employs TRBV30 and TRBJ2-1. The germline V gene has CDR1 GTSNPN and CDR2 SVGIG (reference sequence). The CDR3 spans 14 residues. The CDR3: CAWIRGTPYNEQFF.

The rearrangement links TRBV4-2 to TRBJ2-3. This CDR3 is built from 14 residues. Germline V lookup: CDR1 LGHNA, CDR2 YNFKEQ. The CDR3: CASSQVVGTDTQYF.

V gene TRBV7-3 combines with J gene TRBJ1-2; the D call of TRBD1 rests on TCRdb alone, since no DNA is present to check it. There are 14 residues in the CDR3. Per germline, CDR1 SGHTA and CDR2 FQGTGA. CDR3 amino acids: CASSPTGANSGYTF.

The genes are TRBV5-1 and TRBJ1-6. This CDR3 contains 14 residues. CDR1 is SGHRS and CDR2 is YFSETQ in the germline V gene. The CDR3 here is CASSLSDPALPLHF.